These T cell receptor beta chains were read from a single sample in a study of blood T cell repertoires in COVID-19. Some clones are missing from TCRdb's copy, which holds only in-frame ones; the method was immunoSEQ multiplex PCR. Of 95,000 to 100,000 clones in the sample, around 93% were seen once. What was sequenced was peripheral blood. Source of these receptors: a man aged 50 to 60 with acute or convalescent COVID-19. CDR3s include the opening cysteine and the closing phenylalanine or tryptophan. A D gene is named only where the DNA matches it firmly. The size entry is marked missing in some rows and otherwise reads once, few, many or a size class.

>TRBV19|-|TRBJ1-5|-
TGTGCCAGTAGTATTTCCCAGGCCAGGGGCGGGCAGCCCCAGCATTTT
CASSISQARGGQPQHF
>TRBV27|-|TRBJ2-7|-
TGTGCCAGCAGTACAGGATTTTATACCTACGAGCAGTACTTC
CASSTGFYTYEQYF
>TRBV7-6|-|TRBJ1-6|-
TGTGCCAGCAGCCCACGGGGAGGGACCTATAATTCACCCCTCCACTTT
CASSPRGGTYNSPLHF
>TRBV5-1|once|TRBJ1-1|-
TGCGCCAGCAGCTCACAACCGGTTGGGGGGGACACTGAAGCTTTCTTT
CASSSQPVGGDTEAFF
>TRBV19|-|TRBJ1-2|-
TGTGCCAGTAGTACCAGGGGTTCCGGCTACACCTTC
CASSTRGSGYTF
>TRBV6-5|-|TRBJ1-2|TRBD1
TGTGCCAGCAGTTACTCGGGACAGGGGGCTGGCTACACCTTC
CASSYSGQGAGYTF
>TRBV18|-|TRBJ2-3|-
TGTGCCAGCTCACAGGCGGGGTTAGATACGCAGTATTTT
CASSQAGLDTQYF
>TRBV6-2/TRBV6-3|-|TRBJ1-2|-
TGTGCCAGCAGTTACTCGCCGGCAGGGTATGGCTACACCTTC
CASSYSPAGYGYTF
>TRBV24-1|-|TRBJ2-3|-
TGTGCCACCACCCTCGTCCCCGCGTGGGATACGCAGTATTTT
CATTLVPAWDTQYF
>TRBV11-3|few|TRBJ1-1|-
TGTGCCAGCAGCCCAAACACGAACACTGAAGCTTTCTTT
CASSPNTNTEAFF
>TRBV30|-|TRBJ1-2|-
TGTGCCTTGGGAGGGGGAGGACTCTATGGCTACACCTTC
CALGGGGLYGYTF
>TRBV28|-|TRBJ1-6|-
TGTGCCAGCAGTTTGGAACAGCCTTATTCACCCCTCCACTTT
CASSLEQPYSPLHF
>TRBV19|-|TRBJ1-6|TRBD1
TGTGCCAGTAGTCGACCCCTCGGACAGGGGGGGTCACCCCTCCACTTT
CASSRPLGQGGSPLHF
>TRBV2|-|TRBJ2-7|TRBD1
TGTGCCAGCAGTGACGGGGACAGGCGCTACGAGCAGTACTTC
CASSDGDRRYEQYF
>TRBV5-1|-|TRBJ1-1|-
TGCGCCAGCAGCTTGGCCAACACCGAAGCTTTCTTT
CASSLANTEAFF
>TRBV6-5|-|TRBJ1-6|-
TGTGCCAGCAGGGACAGCTATAATTCACCCCTCCACTTT
CASRDSYNSPLHF
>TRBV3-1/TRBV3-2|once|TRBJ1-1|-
TGTGCCAGCAGCCATCGCGGCAGGGCCCTGAACACTGAAGCTTTCTTT
CASSHRGRALNTEAFF
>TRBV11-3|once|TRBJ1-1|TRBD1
TGTGCCAGCAGCTCTTACAGGGGGAACACTGAAGCTTTCTTT
CASSSYRGNTEAFF
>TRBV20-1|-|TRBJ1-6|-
TGCAGTGCTAGTCGTACCGGGACTTCTAATTCACCCCTCCACTTT
CSASRTGTSNSPLHF
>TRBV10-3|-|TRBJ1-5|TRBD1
TGTGCCATCAGTATGTCGGGACAGTCAAATCAGCCCCAGCATTTT
CAISMSGQSNQPQHF
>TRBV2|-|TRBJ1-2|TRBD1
TGTGCCAGCAGTGAAGGAATGGGCAGGGGGAACTATGGCTACACCTTC
CASSEGMGRGNYGYTF
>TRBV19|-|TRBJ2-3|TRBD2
TGTGCCAGTGGGACGGGACTAGGGGCAGATACGCAGTATTTT
CASGTGLGADTQYF
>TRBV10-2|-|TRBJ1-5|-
TGCGCCAGCAGTGAGGCAGGGGCGAGCAATCAGCCCCAGCATTTT
CASSEAGASNQPQHF
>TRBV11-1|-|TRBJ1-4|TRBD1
TGTGCCAGCAGCTTCAGGACAGGGCAAAAACTGTTTTTT
CASSFRTGQKLFF
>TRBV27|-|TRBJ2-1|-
TGTGCCAGCAGTTTTCTAACAGCCAATGAGCAGTTCTTC
CASSFLTANEQFF
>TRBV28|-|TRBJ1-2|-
TGTGCCAGCAGTTTATACAAGAATACTAACTATGGCTACACCTTC
CASSLYKNTNYGYTF
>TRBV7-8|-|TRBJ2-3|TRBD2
TGTGCCAGCAGCCCCGGGGGACTATTCGGGGATACGCAGTATTTT
CASSPGGLFGDTQYF
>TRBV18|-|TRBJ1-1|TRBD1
TGTGCCAGCTCACACCCGGGACAGGGGGCAACTGAAGCTTTCTTT
CASSHPGQGATEAFF
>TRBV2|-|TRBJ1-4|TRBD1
TGTGCCAGCAGAGGGACAGTTGGAGAAAAACTGTTTTTT
CASRGTVGEKLFF
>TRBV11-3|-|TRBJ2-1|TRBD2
TGTGCCAGCAGCGCCGGACTAGCCCCGATAACCAATGAGCAGTTCTTC
CASSAGLAPITNEQFF
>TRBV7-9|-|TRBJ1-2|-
TGTGCCAGCAGCTTTGATAGTGGCTACACCTTC
CASSFDSGYTF
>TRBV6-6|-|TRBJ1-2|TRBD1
TGTGCCAGCAGAACCAAAACCGGGACAGGGGGATCTGGCTACACCTTC
CASRTKTGTGGSGYTF
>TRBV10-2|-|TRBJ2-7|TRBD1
TGCGCCAGCACAGGGGGTCTCCCCTACGAGCAGTACTTC
CASTGGLPYEQYF
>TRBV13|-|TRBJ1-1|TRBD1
TGTGCCAGCAACAGGGGGCTTACTGAAGCTTTCTTT
CASNRGLTEAFF
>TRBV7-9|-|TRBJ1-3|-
TGTGCCAGCAGTAAGGCAGGGTCTGGAAACACCATATATTTT
CASSKAGSGNTIYF
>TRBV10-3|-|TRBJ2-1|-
TGTGCCATCAGTGACCCCGGGCGGGATGAGCAGTTCTTC
CAISDPGRDEQFF
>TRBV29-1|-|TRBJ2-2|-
TGCAGCGTTGATGGAGGGTACACAGGGGAGCTGTTTTTT
CSVDGGYTGELFF
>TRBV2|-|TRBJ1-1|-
TGTGCCAGCACCAGAGAAATGACGACAGTAATGAACACTGAAGCTTTCTTT
CASTREMTTVMNTEAFF
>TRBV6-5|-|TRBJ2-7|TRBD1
TGTGCCAGCAGTTCGACAGGGGGGTCCTACGAGCAGTACTTC
CASSSTGGSYEQYF
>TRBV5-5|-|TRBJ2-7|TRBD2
TGTGCCAGCAGCGGGGAGGGTTACGAGCAGTACTTC
CASSGEGYEQYF
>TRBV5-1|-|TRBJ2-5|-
TGCGCCAGCAGCTTGGCCGGGTCGGGCCAAGAGACCCAGTACTTC
CASSLAGSGQETQYF
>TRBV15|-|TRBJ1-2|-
TGTGCCACCAGCAGAGACCTAGACGGTTATGGCTACACCTTC
CATSRDLDGYGYTF
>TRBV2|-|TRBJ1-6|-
TGTGCCAGCAGTGAACTTCACGCGAGCTCCTATAATTCACCCCTCCACTTT
CASSELHASSYNSPLHF
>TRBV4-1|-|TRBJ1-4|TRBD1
TGCGCCAGCAGCCTCACTTCCGGGACAGGGGGCGATTGGGCTGAAAAACTGTTTTTT
CASSLTSGTGGDWAEKLFF